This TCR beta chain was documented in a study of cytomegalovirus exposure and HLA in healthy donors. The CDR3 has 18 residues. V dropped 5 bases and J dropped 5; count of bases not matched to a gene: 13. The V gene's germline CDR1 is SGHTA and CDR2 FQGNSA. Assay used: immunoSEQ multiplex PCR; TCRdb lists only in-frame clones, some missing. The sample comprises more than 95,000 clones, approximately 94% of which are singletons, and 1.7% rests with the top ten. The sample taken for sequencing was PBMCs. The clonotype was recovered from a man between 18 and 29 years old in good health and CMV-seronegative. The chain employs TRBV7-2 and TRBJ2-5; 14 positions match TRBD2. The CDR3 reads CASSPKTGTSGSRETQYF. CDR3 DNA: TGTGCCAGCAGCCCCAAGACAGGGACTAGCGGGAGTCGGGAGACCCAGTACTTC.